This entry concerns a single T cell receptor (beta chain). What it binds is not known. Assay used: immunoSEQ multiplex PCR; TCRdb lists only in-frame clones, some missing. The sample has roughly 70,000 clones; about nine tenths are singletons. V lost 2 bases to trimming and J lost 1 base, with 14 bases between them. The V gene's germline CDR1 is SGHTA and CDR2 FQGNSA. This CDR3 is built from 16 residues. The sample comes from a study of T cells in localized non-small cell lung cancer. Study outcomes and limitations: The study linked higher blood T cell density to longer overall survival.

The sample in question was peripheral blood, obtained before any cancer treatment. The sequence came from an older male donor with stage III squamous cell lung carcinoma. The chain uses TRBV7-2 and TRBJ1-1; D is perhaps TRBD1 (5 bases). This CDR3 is CASSLNGPGTNTEAFF. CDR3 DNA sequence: TGTGCCAGCAGCTTAAACGGACCCGGGACGAACACTGAAGCTTTCTTT.